Listed here is a single TCR beta chain. Its target is unknown. Expressed TCRB transcripts were sequenced because the isolated RNA had all been reverse transcribed beforehand. Measured with immunoSEQ multiplex PCR; TCRdb has only the in-frame clones, and not every one. Found here are around 710,000 clones, over 10% of them singletons; the top ten hold roughly 0.11%. The sample is drawn from a study of beta chain features in type 1 diabetes. Study findings and constraints: Moderately but significantly shorter TCRB CDR3s were found in Type 1 diabetes patients in all four CD4+ subsets. PCR might favor shorter templates, but any such skew would affect patients and controls equally.

It was via CD45RO/CCR7/CD25/CD127/CD95/CD27 that CD4+ naive, central memory, regulatory and stem cell-like memory cells were sorted. The CDR3 extends over 15 amino acids. With 7 bases removed from V and 4 bases from J, the gap between germline ends came to 14 bases. Per the germline V gene, CDR1 is MNHNS and CDR2 is SASEGT. This rearrangement joins TRBV6-1 to TRBJ2-6, with D possibly being TRBD1 (6 bases). The TCR originated in a man aged 30-40 years with type 1 diabetes. Sequenced sample: naive CD4+ T cells from blood. The CDR3 DNA follows: TGTGCCAGCACCTATTCAGGGGTCGGGGCCAACGTCCTGACTTTC. It encodes CASTYSGVGANVLTF.